Sequencing of this T cell receptor (beta chain) was carried out in a study of blood T cells in healthy people across ages. CDR1 and CDR2 from the germline V gene are SGHAT and FQNNGV. V lost 5 bases and J 3 bases, leaving 15 bases between the germline ends. The CDR3 has 15 residues. The use of a sample-barcoded 5' primer and a J-beta primer mix characterized a second PCR of roughly 7 to 11 cycles. MiXCR, run by TCRdb on the 5' RACE reads, gives a single entry per CDR3 protein. Of 920,000 or so distinct CDR3 sequences listed, 40% to 50% are singletons. The J gene is TRBJ2-3, the V gene TRBV11-2, with D perhaps TRBD2 (5 bases). The specimen sequenced was blood. This TCR was recovered from a woman aged 60 to 75 in good health. CDR3 region: CASSPTSPYTDTQYF. Written as DNA, the CDR3 is TGTGCCAGCAGCCCTACTAGTCCTTATACAGATACGCAGTATTTT.